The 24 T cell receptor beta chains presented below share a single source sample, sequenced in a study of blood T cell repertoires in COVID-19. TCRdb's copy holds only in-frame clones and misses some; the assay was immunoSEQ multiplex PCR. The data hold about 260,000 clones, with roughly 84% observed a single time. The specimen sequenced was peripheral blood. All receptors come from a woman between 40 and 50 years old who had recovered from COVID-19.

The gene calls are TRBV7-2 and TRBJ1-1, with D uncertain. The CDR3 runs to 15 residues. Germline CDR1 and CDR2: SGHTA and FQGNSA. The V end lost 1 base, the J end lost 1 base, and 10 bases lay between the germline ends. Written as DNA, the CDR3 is TGTGCCAGCAGCTTAGATTGGCCTAGGAACACTGAAGCTTTCTTT. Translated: CASSLDWPRNTEAFF.

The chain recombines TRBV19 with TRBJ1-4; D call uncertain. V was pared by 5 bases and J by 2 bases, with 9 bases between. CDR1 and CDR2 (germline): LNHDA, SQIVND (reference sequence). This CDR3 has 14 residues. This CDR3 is CASSPPGTNEKLFF. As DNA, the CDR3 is TGTGCCAGTAGTCCCCCGGGGACTAATGAAAAACTGTTTTTT.

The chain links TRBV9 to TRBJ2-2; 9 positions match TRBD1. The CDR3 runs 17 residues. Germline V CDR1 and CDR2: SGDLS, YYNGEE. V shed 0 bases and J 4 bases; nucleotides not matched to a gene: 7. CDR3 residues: CASSVGTGAFGTGELFF. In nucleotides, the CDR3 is TGTGCCAGCAGCGTAGGGACAGGGGCGTTTGGCACCGGGGAGCTGTTTTTT.

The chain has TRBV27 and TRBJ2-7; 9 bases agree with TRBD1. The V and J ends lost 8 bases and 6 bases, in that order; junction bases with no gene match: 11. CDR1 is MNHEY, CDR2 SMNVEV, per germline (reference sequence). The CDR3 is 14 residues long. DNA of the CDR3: TGTGCCAGCTCCTCCGGGACAGGGTCGGGCGAGCAGTACTTC. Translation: CASSSGTGSGEQYF.

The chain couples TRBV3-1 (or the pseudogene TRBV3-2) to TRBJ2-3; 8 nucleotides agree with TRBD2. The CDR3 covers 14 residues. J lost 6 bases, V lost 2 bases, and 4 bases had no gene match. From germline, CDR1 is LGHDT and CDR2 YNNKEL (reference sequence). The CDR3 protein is CASSQTGGRDTQYF. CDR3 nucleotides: TGTGCCAGCAGCCAAACGGGGGGGCGTGATACGCAGTATTTT.

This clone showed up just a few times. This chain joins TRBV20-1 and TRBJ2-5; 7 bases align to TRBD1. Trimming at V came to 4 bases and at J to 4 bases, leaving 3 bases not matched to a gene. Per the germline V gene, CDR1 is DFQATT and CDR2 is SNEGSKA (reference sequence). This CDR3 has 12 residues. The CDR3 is CSAIDRVETQYF. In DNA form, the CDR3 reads TGCAGTGCTATTGACAGGGTAGAGACCCAGTACTTC.

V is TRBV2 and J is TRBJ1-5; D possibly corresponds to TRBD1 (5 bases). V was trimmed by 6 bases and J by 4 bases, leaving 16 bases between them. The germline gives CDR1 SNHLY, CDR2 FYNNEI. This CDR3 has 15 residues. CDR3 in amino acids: CASSSAGAANQPQHF. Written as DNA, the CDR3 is TGTGCCAGCAGCTCGGCTGGGGCGGCAAATCAGCCCCAGCATTTT.

CDR3 nucleotides: TGCGCCAGCAGCCAAGAAAACAGGTTCGGGGAGCAGTTCTTC. Translated, it gives CASSQENRFGEQFF. The chain couples TRBV4-1 to TRBJ2-1; D is possibly TRBD1 (5 bases). Germline-derived CDR1 and CDR2 are MGHRA and YSYEKL. The CDR3 is 14 amino acids. V lost 0 bases to trimming and J lost 10 bases, with 13 bases between them.

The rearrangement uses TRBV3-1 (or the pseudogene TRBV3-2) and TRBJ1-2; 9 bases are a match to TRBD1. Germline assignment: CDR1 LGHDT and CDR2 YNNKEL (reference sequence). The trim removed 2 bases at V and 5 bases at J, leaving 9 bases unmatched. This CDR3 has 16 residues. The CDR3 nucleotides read TGTGCCAGCAGCCAAAGGCCGGGACAGGGATCTTATGGCTACACCTTC. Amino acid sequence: CASSQRPGQGSYGYTF.

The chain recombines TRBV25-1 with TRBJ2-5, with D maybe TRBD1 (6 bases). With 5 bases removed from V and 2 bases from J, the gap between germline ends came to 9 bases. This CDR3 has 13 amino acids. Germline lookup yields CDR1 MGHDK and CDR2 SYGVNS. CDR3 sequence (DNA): TGTGCCAGCAGTAGCGACAGGCAAGAGACCCAGTACTTC. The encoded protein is CASSSDRQETQYF.

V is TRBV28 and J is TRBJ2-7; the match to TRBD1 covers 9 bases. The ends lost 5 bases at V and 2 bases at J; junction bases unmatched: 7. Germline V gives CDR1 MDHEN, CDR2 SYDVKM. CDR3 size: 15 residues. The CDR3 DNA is TGTGCCAGCAGTACCGGACAGGGGATTCCCTACGAGCAGTACTTC. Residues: CASSTGQGIPYEQYF.

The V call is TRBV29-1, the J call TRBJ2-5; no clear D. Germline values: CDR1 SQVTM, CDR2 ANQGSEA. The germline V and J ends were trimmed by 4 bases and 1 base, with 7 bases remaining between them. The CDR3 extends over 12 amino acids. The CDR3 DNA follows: TGCAGCGTTGGCGCGGCCCAAGAGACCCAGTACTTC. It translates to CSVGAAQETQYF.

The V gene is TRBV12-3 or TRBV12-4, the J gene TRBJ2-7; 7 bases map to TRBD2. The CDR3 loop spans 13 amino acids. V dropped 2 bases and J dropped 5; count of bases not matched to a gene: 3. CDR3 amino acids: CASSLPGRDEQYF. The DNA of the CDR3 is TGTGCCAGCAGTTTACCAGGGAGGGACGAGCAGTACTTC.

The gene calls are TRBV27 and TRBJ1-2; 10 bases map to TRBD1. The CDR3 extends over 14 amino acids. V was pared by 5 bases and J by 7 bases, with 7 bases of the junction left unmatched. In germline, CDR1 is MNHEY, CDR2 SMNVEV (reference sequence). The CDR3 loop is CASSLDRGLGGYTF. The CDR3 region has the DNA TGTGCCAGCAGTCTGGACAGGGGGTTGGGTGGCTACACCTTC.

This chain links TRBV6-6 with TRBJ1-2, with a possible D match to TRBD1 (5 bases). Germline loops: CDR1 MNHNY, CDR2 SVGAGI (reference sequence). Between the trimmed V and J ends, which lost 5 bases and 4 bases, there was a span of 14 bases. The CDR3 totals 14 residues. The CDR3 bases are TGTGCCAGCAGTCGAGGACAAAGTCTCTATGGCTACACCTTC. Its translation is CASSRGQSLYGYTF.

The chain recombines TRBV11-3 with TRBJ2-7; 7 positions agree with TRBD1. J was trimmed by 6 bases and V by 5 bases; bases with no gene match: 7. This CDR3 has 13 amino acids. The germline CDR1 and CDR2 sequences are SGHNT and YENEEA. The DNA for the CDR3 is TGTGCCAGCAGCAGGGACAGACTTTCCGAGCAGTACTTC. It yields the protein CASSRDRLSEQYF. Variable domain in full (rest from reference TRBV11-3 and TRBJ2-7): EAGVVQSPRYKIIEKKQPVAFWCNPISGHNTLYWYLQNLGQGPELLIRYENEEAVDDSQLPKDRFSAERLKGVDSTLKIQPAELGDSAVYLCASSRDRLSEQYFGPGTRLTVT.

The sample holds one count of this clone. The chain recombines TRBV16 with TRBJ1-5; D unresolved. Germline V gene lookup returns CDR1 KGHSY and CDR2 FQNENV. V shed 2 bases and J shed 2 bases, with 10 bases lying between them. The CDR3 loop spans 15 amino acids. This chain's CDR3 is CASSQGGGGNQPQHF. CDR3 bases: TGTGCCAGCAGCCAAGGTGGAGGCGGCAATCAGCCCCAGCATTTT.

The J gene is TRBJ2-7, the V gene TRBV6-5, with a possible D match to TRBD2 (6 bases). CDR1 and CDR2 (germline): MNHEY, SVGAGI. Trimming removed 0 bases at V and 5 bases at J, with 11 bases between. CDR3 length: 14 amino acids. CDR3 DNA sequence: TGTGCCAGCAGTTACTCGGGCCGGGAGAACGAGCAGTACTTC. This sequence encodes CASSYSGRENEQYF.

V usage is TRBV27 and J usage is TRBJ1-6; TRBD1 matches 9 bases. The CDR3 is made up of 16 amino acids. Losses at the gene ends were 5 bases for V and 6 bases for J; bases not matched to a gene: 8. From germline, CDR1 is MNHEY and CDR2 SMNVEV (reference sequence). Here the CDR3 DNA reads TGTGCCAGCAGTCAAAACCGGGACAGGGTTAATTCACCCCTCCACTTT. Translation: CASSQNRDRVNSPLHF.

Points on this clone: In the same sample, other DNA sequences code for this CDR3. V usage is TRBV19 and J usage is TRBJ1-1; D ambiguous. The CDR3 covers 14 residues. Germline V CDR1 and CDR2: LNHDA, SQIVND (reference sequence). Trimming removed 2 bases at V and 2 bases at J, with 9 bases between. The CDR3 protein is CASSILGRNTEAFF. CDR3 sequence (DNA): TGTGCCAGTAGTATATTAGGGAGAAACACTGAAGCTTTCTTT.

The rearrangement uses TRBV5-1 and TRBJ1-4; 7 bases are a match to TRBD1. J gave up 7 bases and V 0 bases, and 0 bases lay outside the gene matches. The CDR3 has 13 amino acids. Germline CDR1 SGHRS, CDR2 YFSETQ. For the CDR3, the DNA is TGCGCCAGCAGCTTGGAGGGGGCTGAAAAACTGTTTTTT. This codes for CASSLEGAEKLFF.

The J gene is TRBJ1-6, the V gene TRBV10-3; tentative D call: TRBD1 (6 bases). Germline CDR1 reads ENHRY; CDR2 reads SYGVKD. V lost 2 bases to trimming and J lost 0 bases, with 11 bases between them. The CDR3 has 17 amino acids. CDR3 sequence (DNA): TGTGCCATCAGTGAGAGCAGGGGATTCTCCTATAATTCACCCCTCCACTTT. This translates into CAISESRGFSYNSPLHF.

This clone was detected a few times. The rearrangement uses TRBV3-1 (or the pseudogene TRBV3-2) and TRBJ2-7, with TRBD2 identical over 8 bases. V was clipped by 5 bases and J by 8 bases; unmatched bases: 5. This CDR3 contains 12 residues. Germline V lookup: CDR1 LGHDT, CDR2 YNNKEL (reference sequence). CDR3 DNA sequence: TGTGCCAGCAGCTTCGGGGGGGAGAAGCAGTACTTC. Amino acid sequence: CASSFGGEKQYF.

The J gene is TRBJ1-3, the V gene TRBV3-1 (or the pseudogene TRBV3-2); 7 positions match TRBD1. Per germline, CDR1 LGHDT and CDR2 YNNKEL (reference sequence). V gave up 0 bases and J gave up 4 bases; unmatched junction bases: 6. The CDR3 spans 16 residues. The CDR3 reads CASSQDWRGQGNTIYF. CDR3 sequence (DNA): TGTGCCAGCAGCCAAGACTGGAGGGGGCAGGGAAACACCATATATTTT.